The 5 T cell receptor beta chains reported below all come from one sample, sequenced in a study of T cells in Graves' hyperthyroidism and ophthalmopathy. TCR beta CDR3 regions were amplified from RNA. An initial round of RT-PCR targeting the TCR CDR3 relied on the HTBI primer set. TCRdb redid the calling of the multiplex PCR reads with MiXCR, one entry per CDR3 protein. The sample lists hundreds of thousands of distinct CDR3 sequences; about 15% were seen once. Material for sequencing was blood. The receptors were gathered from a man between 18 and 29 years old with Graves' ophthalmopathy.

V gene TRBV20-1 combines with J gene TRBJ2-7; 11 nucleotides match TRBD2. The V gene end was trimmed by 3 bases and the J gene end by 7 bases; junction bases not matched to a gene: 11. CDR3 length: 15 amino acids. CDR1 and CDR2 from the germline V gene are DFQATT and SNEGSKA (reference sequence). This CDR3 reads CSARGLSGGAQEQYF. The CDR3 region has the DNA TGCAGTGCTAGGGGTCTTAGCGGGGGGGCACAAGAGCAGTACTTC.

The sample holds a few counts of this clonotype. The rearrangement uses TRBV4-1 and TRBJ2-2; D might be TRBD2 (6 bases). This CDR3 region has 16 residues. Germline V gives CDR1 MGHRA, CDR2 YSYEKL. V lost 0 bases, J lost 3 bases, and 11 bases lay in between. This CDR3 is CASSQDPGADTGELFF. Written as DNA, the CDR3 is TGCGCCAGCAGCCAAGATCCGGGAGCGGACACCGGGGAGCTGTTTTTT.

This clonotype was picked up many times. This sequence joins TRBV6-1 and TRBJ1-2; D is possibly TRBD1 (6 bases). V was trimmed by 2 bases and J by 3 bases, leaving 13 bases between them. This CDR3 comprises 15 residues. The germline V gene has CDR1 MNHNS and CDR2 SASEGT. CDR3 sequence (DNA): TGTGCCAGCAGTGAACCAGGACAGAACCACTATGGCTACACCTTC. It translates to CASSEPGQNHYGYTF.

This clonotype was recorded at least ten times. The chain joins TRBV5-1 to TRBJ2-3; tentatively, D is TRBD1 (5 bases). Germline values: CDR1 SGHRS, CDR2 YFSETQ. V shed 4 bases and J shed 2 bases, with 11 bases lying between them. This CDR3 is 14 amino acids long. The CDR3 DNA follows: TGCGCCAGCAGCCCCAGGGCCGCCACAGATACGCAGTATTTT. It specifies CASSPRAATDTQYF.

The chain has TRBV7-9 and TRBJ1-2; 7 bases are shared with TRBD1. Germline loops: CDR1 SEHNR, CDR2 FQNEAQ (reference sequence). V shed 5 bases, J shed 7 bases, and the junction held 7 bases outside the gene matches. The CDR3 length is 13 residues. The CDR3 nucleotides are TGTGCCAGCAGCCCTGAGGGGGCCCTTGGCTACACCTTC. Protein: CASSPEGALGYTF.